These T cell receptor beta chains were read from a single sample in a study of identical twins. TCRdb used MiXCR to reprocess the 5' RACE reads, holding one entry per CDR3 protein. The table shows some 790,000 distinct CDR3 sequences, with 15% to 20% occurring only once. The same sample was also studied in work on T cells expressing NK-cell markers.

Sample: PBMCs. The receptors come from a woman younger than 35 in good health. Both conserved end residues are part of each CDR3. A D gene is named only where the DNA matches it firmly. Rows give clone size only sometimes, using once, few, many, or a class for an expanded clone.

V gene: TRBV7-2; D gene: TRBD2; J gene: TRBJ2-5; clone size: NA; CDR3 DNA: TGTGCCAGCAGCTTCCAGAGCGGGACGGGAGGAAAGACCCAGTACTTC; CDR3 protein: CASSFQSGTGGKTQYF
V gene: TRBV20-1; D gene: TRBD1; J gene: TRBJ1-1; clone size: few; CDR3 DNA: TGCAGTGCTCGCCGACCCACAGGGGTGGAGAAAGCTTTCTTT; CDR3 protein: CSARRPTGVEKAFF
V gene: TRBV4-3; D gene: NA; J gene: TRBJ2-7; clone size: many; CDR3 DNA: TGCGCCAGCAGCCAAGAAACTAGTACACACGAGCAGTACTTC; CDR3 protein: CASSQETSTHEQYF
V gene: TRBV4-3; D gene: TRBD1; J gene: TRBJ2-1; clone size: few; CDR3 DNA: TGCGCCAGCAGCCGGAACAGGGGCACCTACAATGAGCAGTTCTTC; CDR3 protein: CASSRNRGTYNEQFF
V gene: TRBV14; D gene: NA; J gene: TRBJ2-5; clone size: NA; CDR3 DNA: TGTGCCAGCAGCCAAGGGGACAACCGGGAGACCCAGTACTTC; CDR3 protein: CASSQGDNRETQYF
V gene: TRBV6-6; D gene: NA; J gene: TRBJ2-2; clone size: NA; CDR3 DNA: TGTGCCAGCAGTCGGACAATCACCGGGGAGCTGTTTTTT; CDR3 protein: CASSRTITGELFF
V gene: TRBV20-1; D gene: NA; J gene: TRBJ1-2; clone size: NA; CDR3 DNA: TGCAGTGTCCCGGAAGGGGGGTGGACGGGCTACACCTTC; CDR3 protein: CSVPEGGWTGYTF
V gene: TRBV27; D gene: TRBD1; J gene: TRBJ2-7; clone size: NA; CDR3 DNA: TGTGCCAGCAGTTTCCAGTTCCCCCTCCTCGGACAGGGACCTTCCCACAAGAGCTCCTACGAGCAGTACTTC; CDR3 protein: CASSFQFPLLGQGPSHKSSYEQYF
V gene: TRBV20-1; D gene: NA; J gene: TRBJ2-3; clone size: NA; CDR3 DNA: TGCAGTGCTCCGCCTCGCGATAGCACAGATACGCAGTATTTT; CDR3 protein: CSAPPRDSTDTQYF
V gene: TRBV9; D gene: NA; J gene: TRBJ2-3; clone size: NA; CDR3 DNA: TGTGCCAGCAGCGTCTTGGGCGGGCTCACAGATACGCAGTATTTT; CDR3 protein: CASSVLGGLTDTQYF
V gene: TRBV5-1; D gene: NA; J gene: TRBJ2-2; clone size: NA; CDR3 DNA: TGCGCCAGCAGCCAGGAGGGCGGTTACCTCGCCGGGGAGCTGTTTTTT; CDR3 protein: CASSQEGGYLAGELFF
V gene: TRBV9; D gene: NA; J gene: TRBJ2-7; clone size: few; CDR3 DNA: TGTGCCAGCAGCGTAGTAGGAGGGACCGAGCAGTACTTC; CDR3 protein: CASSVVGGTEQYF
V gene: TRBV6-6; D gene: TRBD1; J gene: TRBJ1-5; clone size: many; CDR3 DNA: TGTGCCAGCAGGAGACAGGGTAATCAGCCCCAGCATTTT; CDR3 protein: CASRRQGNQPQHF
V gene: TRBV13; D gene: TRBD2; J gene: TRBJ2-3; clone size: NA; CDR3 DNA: TGTGCCAGCAGCCCCTTTAGCGGGGCGGGTACAGATACGCAGTATTTT; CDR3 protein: CASSPFSGAGTDTQYF
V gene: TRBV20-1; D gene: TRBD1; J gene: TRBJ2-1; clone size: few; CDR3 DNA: TGCAGTGGAAATCCGACAGGGGGCTTTGGGAATGAGCAGTTCTTC; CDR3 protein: CSGNPTGGFGNEQFF
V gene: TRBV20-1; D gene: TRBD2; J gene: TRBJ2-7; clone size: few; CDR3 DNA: TGCAGTGCAGAGGCTAGCGGGGGATACGAGCAGTACTTC; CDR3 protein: CSAEASGGYEQYF
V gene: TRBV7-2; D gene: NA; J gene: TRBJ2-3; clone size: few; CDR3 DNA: TGTGCCAGCAGCTTAGGGGCGCGACGTTCCCCAGATACGCAGTATTTT; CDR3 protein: CASSLGARRSPDTQYF
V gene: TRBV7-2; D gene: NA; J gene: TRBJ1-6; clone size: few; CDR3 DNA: TGTGCCAGCAGCTTAGAACCAGCTTCACCCCTCCACTTT; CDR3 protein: CASSLEPASPLHF
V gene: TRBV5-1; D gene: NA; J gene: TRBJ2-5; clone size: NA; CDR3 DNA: TGCGCCAGCAGCTTGGAGGCCCAAGGGACCCAGTACTTC; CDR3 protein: CASSLEAQGTQYF
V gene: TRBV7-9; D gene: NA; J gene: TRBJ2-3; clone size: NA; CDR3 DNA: TGTGCCAGCAGCTTTGGCAGGGAAGTAATCGCAGATACGCAGTATTTT; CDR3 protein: CASSFGREVIADTQYF
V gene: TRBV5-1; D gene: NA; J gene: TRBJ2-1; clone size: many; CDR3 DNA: TGCGCCAGCAGCTTGGCAGCTAGTTGGGGCAATGAGCAGTTCTTC; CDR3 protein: CASSLAASWGNEQFF
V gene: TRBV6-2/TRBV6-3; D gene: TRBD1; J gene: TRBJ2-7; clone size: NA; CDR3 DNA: TGTGCCAGCAGCTACAGGGACAGCTCCTACGAGCAGTACTTC; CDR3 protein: CASSYRDSSYEQYF
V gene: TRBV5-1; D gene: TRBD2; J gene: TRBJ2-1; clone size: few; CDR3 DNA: TGCGCCAGCAGCTTGGCCGCTAGCGGGGCCCAAGGCCTCGATGAGCAGTTCTTC; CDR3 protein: CASSLAASGAQGLDEQFF
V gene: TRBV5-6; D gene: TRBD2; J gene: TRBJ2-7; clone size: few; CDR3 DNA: TGTGCCAGCAGCTTGGCGGCGTGGGGGGGGTACGAGCAGTACTTC; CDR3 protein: CASSLAAWGGYEQYF
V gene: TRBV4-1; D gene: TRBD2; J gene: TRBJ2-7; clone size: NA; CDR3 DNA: TGCGCCAGCAGCCAAGAAGAGGGACTAGCGGGGCTCTACGAGCAGTACTTC; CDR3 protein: CASSQEEGLAGLYEQYF
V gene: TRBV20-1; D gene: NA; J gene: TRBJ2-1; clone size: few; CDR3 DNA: TGCAGTGCTAGAGATCATCGGAAGAGCTCCTACAATGAGCAGTTCTTC; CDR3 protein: CSARDHRKSSYNEQFF
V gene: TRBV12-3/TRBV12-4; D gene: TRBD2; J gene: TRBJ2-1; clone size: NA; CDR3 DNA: TGTGCCAGCAGGCGGACTAGCGGTCGCTACAATGAGCAGTTCTTC; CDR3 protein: CASRRTSGRYNEQFF
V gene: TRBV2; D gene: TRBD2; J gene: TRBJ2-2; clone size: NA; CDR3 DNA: TGTGCCAGCAGCGAACTAGCGTCGAACACCGGGGAGCTGTTTTTT; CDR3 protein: CASSELASNTGELFF